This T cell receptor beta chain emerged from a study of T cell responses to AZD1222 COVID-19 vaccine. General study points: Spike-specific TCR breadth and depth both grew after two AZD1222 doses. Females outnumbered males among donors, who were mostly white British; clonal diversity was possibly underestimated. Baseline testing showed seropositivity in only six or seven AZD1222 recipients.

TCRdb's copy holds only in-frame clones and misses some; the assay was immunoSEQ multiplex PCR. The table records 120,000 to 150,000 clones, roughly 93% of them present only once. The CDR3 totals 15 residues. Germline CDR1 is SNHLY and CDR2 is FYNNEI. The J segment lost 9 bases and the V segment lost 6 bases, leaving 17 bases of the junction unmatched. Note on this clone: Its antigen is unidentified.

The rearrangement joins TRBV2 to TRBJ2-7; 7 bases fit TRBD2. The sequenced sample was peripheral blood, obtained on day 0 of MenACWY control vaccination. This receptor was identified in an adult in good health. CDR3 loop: CASSERTSLAVRQYF. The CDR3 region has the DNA TGTGCCAGCAGCGAGAGGACTAGTTTAGCCGTGCGGCAGTACTTC.